This T cell receptor (beta chain) was profiled in a study of T cells after yellow fever vaccination (dated by TCRdb to about 2019). Describing the broader study: The SMART-Seq v4 Ultra Low Input RNA kit was used to prepare libraries from fractions with low cell numbers. Bulk TCR alpha and beta repertoires were sequenced longitudinally to track T-cell clones before and after primary and booster YFV17D yellow fever vaccination. Two healthy male donors made up the cohort, one aged 18 to 29 years and the other aged 30 to 40 years. Blood was collected at multiple timepoints before and after primary and secondary immunization, and bulk PBMC replicates and cell subsets were isolated. Overall study results and their limits: A small share of clonotypes occurred in both CD4 and CD8 compartments, likely arising from convergent recombination. After the booster, most clones that had expanded after primary vaccination were detected again (nearly 98% of CD4 and around nine tenths of CD8), suggesting broad maintenance of memory. Because only two donors were included in the study, the extent to which the findings can be generalized is limited. FACS-sorted repertoires could contain abundant contaminating clonotypes from the bulk population, so computational filtering was required. The secondary T-cell response was found to be weaker but faster than the primary response, with a peak reached on day 5 rather than on day 15.

With respect to this clonotype: It has no known antigen specificity. Nothing much larger sits one base from this clone, and base qualities are not available.

Sequencing took place on an Illumina NovaSeq 6000. Synthesis of TCR cDNA relied on 5'RACE template switching, a step that introduced a universal primer site along with unique molecular identifiers. Priming of cDNA synthesis was performed from both the TCR alpha and TCR beta constant segments. Libraries were amplified in two PCR steps, with sample barcodes and sequencing adapters added in the second step. Sequencing of libraries was performed on Illumina HiSeq 2500 (2x100 bp) or NovaSeq (2x150 bp). The authors processed their data as follows. Reads were demultiplexed and collapsed into UMI consensus sequences with MIGEC, and V(D)J alignment was performed with MiXCR. Using edgeR on replicate PBMC samples, clonotypes were called vaccine-responding if FDR was below 0.01 and the log2 fold change was above 5 up to day 15. Bulk clonotypes were assigned CD4 or CD8 identity according to which sequenced CD4 or CD8 repertoire held them at higher abundance. TCRdb itself trimmed the public reads at Q25 with fastp, ran MiXCR and retained productive beta chains. CDR3 protein sequences are deduplicated, and each keeps its most common genes and DNA. TCRdb's processing, not the study's, gives the V and J calls here. In this sample the table shows under 500,000 distinct CDR3 sequences, about 17% of which occur a single time. The ten largest clones take up roughly a sixth of the sample.

The germline ends are 17 bases apart after V is trimmed by 1 base and J by 7 bases. The CDR3 holds 15 amino acids from the cysteine to the phenylalanine. Solely the CDR3 DNA is kept, with 45 bases framed from the first base. According to the germline V gene (reference sequence), CDR1 reads LGHDT and CDR2 reads YNNKEL. The treatment or condition label corresponds to: live attenuated yellow fever vaccine strain. At each blood-draw timepoint, two biological replicates of bulk PBMCs were obtained. PBMCs were isolated from peripheral blood using a standard Ficoll-Paque protocol. TriZol was used to extract RNA from bulk PBMCs, from CD4 and CD8 fractions, and from dextramer-positive and dextramer-negative fractions.

The V and J segments used are TRBV3-1 and TRBJ2-7; no D segment can be confidently identified. The sequence derives from a man aged 18 to 29 who received the YFV17D yellow fever vaccine. The source was PBMCs, collected before the yellow fever booster vaccination. The DNA sequence is TGTGCCAGCAGCCAAGGGGCAGGCCCTACGGGTGAGCAGTACTTC. Its amino acids are CASSQGAGPTGEQYF.